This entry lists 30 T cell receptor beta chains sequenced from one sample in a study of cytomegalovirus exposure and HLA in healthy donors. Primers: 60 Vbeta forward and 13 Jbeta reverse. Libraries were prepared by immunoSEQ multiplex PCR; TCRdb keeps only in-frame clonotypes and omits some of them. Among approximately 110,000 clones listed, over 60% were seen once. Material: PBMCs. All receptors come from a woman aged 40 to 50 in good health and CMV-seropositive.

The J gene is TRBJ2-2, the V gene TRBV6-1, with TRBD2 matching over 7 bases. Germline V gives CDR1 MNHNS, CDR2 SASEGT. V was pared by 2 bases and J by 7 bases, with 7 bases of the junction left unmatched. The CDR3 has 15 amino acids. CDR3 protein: CASSEWSGGNGELFF. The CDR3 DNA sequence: TGTGCCAGCAGTGAATGGTCGGGAGGAAACGGGGAGCTGTTTTTT.

This CDR3 reads CASSPRTDNYGYTF. The CDR3 nucleotides read TGCGCCAGCAGCCCCAGGACAGACAACTATGGCTACACCTTC. This rearrangement joins TRBV5-1 to TRBJ1-2, with TRBD1 as a possible D gene (6 bases). Germline loops: CDR1 SGHRS, CDR2 YFSETQ. Trimming cost V 4 bases and J 2 bases, with 12 bases left between them. CDR3 size: 14 residues. Using reference TRBV5-1 and TRBJ1-2 for the parts outside the CDR3, the full variable domain is KAGVTQTPRYLIKTRGQQVTLSCSPISGHRSVSWYQQTPGQGLQFLFEYFSETQRNKGNFPGRFSGRQFSNSRSEMNVSTLELGDSALYLCASSPRTDNYGYTFGSGTRLTVV.

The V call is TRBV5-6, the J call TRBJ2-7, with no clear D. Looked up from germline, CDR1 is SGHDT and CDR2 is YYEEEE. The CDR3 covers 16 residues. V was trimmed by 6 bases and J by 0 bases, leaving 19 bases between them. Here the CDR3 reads CASNQWRHRSSYEQYF. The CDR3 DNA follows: TGTGCCAGCAATCAATGGCGACACAGAAGCTCCTACGAGCAGTACTTC.

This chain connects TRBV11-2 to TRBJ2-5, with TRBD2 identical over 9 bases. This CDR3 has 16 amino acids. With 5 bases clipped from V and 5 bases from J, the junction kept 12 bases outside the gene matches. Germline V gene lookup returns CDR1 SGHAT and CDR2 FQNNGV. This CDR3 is CASSPPTAGGPETQYF. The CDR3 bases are TGTGCCAGCAGCCCGCCTACGGCGGGAGGGCCGGAGACCCAGTACTTC.

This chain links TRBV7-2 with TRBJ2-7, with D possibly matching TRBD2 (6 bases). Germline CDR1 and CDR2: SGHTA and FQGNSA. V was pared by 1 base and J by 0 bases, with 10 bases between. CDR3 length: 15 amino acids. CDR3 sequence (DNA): TGTGCCAGCAGCTTAGAGGCGGGACCCTCCTACGAGCAGTACTTC. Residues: CASSLEAGPSYEQYF.

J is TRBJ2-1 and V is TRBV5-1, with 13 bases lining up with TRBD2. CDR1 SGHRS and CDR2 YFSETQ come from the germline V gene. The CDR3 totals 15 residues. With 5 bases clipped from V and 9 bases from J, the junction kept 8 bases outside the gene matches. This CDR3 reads CASRKGTSGVSEQFF. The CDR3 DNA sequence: TGCGCCAGCAGAAAAGGGACTAGCGGGGTAAGTGAGCAGTTCTTC.

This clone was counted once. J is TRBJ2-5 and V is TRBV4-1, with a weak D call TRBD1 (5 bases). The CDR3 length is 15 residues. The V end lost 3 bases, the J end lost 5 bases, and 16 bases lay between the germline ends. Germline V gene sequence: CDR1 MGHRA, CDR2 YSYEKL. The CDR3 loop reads CASSQVDGPGETQYF. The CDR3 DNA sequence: TGCGCCAGCAGCCAGGTGGACGGCCCAGGGGAGACCCAGTACTTC.

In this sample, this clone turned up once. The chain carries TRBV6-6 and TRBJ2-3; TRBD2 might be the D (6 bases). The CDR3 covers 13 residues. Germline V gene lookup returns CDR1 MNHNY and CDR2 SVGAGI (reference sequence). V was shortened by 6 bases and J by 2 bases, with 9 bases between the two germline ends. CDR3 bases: TGTGCCAGCAGCAGGGACTTCACAGATACGCAGTATTTT. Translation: CASSRDFTDTQYF.

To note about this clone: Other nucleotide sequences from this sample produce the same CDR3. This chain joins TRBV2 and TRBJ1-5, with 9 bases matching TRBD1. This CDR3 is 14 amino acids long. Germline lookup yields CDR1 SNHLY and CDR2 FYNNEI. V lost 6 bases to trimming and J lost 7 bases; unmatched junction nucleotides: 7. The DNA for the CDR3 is TGTGCCAGCAGCGAACAGGGGGCGAACCAGCCCCAGCATTTT. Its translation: CASSEQGANQPQHF.

CDR3 amino acids: CASSWTMGSTGELFF. CDR3 sequence (DNA): TGTGCCAGCAGTTGGACTATGGGGAGCACCGGGGAGCTGTTTTTT. The chain employs TRBV28 and TRBJ2-2, with D possibly matching TRBD2 (6 bases). The CDR3 runs 15 residues. Germline CDR1 and CDR2: MDHEN and SYDVKM. V lost 4 bases, J lost 4 bases, and 13 bases lay in between.

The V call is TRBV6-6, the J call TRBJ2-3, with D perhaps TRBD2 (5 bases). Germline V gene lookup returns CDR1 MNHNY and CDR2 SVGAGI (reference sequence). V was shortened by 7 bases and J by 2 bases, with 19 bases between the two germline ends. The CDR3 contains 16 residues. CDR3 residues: CASKVGITANTDTQYF. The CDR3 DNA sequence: TGTGCCAGCAAGGTCGGGATAACAGCTAACACAGATACGCAGTATTTT.

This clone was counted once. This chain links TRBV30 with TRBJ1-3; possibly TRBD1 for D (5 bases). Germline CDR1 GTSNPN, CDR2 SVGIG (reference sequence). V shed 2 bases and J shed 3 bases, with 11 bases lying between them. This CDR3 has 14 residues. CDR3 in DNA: TGTGCCTGGAGTCTAACAGGCGGTGGAAACACCATATATTTT. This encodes CAWSLTGGGNTIYF.

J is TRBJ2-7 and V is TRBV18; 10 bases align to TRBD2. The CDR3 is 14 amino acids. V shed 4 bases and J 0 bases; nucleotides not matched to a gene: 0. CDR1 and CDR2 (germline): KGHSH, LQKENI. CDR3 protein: CASSRTSGSYEQYF. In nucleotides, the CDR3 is TGTGCCAGCTCACGGACTAGCGGCTCCTACGAGCAGTACTTC.

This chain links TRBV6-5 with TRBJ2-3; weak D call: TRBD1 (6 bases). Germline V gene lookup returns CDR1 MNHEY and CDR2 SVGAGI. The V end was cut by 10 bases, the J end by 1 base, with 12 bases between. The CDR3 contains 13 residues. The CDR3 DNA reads TGTGCCACCGGGGACATCCGCACAGATACGCAGTATTTT. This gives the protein CATGDIRTDTQYF.

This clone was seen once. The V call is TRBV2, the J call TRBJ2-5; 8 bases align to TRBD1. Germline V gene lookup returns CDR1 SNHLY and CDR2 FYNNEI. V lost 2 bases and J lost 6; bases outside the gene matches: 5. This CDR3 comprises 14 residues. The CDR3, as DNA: TGTGCCAGCAGTGAACAGGGGGCTGGACAGACCCAGTACTTC. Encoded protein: CASSEQGAGQTQYF.

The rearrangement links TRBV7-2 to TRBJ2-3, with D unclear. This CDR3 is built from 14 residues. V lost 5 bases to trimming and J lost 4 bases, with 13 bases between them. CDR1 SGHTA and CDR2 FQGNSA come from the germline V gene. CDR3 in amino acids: CASSPRLRPDTQYF. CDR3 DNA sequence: TGTGCCAGCAGCCCCAGGCTCCGCCCAGATACGCAGTATTTT.

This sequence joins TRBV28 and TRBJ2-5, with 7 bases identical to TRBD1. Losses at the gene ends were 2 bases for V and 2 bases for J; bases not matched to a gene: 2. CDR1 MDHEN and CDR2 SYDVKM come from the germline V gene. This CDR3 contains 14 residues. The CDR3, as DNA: TGTGCCAGCAGTTTAGGACAGGTTCAAGAGACCCAGTACTTC. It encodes CASSLGQVQETQYF.

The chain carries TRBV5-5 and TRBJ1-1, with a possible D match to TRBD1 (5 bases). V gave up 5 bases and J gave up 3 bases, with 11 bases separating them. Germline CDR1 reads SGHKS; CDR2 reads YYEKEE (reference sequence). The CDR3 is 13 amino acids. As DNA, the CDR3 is TGTGCCAGCAGTTCCCGGGGGGACACTGAAGCTTTCTTT. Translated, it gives CASSSRGDTEAFF.

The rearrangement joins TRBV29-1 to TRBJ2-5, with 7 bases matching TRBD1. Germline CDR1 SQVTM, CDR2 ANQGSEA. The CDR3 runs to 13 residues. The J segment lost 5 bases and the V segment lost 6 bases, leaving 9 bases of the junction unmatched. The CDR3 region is CSVDKGARETQYF. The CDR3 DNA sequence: TGCAGCGTCGATAAGGGGGCTCGGGAGACCCAGTACTTC.

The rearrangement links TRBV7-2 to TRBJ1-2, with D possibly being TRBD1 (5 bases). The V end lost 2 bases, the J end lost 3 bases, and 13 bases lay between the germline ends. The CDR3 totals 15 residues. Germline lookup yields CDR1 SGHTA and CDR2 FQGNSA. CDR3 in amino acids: CASSLYGRGDYGYTF. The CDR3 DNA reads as TGTGCCAGCAGCTTATACGGGAGGGGTGACTATGGCTACACCTTC.

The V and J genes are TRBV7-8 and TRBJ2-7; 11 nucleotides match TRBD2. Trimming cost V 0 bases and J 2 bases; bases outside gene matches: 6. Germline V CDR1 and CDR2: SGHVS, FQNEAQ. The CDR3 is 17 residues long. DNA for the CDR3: TGTGCCAGCAGCTTAGCCATAGCGGGAGGGACACCCTACGAGCAGTACTTC. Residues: CASSLAIAGGTPYEQYF.

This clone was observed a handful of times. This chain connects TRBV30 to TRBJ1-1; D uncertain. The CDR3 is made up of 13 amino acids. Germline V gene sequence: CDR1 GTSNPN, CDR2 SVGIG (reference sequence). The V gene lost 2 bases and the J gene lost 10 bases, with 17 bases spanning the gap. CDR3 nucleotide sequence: TGTGCCTGGAGTAGAAGGGTATCGGCGGGAGCTTTCTTT. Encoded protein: CAWSRRVSAGAFF. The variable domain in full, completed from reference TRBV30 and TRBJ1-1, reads SQTIHQWPATLVQPVGSPLSLECTVEGTSNPNLYWYRQAAGRGLQLLFYSVGIGQISSEVPQNLSASRPQDRQFILSSKKLLLSDSGFYLCAWSRRVSAGAFFGQGTRLTVV.

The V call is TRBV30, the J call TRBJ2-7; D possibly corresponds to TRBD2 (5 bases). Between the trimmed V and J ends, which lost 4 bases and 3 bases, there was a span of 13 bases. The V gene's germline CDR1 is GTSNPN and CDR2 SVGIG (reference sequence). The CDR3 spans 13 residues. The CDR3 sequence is CAWNAGFNYEQYF. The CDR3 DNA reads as TGTGCCTGGAATGCGGGTTTCAACTACGAGCAGTACTTC.

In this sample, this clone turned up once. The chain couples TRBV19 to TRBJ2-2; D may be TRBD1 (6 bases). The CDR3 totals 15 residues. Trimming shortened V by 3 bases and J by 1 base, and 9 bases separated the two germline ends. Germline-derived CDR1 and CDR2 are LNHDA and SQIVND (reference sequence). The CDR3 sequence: CASSMQGRNTGELFF. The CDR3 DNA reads TGTGCCAGTAGTATGCAGGGGCGGAACACCGGGGAGCTGTTTTTT.

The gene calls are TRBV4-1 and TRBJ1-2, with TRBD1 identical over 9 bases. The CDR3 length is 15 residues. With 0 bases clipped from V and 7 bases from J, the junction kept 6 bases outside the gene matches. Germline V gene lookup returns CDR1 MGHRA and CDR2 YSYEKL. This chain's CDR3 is CASSQEPDRGAGYTF. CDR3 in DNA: TGCGCCAGCAGCCAAGAACCAGACAGGGGGGCTGGCTACACCTTC.

The CDR3, as DNA: TGTGCCAGCAGAACTAGCGGGAGGAATGAGCAGTTCTTC. It yields the protein CASRTSGRNEQFF. The V call is TRBV2, the J call TRBJ2-1, with TRBD2 identical over 12 bases. The junction had 1 base not matched to a gene; V was cut back by 6 bases and J by 7 bases. The CDR3 length is 13 residues. Germline V CDR1 and CDR2: SNHLY, FYNNEI.

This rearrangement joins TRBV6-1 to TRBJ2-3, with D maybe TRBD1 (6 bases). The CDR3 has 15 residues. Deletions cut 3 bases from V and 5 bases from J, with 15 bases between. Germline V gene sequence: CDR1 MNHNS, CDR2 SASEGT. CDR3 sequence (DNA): TGTGCCAGCAGTGAGACCCCAGGGGCGCAAGATACGCAGTATTTT. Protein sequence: CASSETPGAQDTQYF.

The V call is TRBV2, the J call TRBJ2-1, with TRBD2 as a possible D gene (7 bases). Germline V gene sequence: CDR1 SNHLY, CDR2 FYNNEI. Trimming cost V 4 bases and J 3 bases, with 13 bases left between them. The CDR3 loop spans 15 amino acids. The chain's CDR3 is CASSVSGDNYNEQFF. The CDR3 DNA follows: TGTGCCAGCAGTGTCAGCGGGGACAACTACAATGAGCAGTTCTTC.

CDR3 residues: CASSATGDRTEAFF. CDR3 in DNA: TGTGCCAGCAGCGCGACAGGGGATAGGACTGAAGCTTTCTTT. The chain is built from TRBV7-3 and TRBJ1-1, with 8 bases lining up with TRBD1. Germline CDR1 and CDR2: SGHTA and FQGTGA. The CDR3 loop spans 14 amino acids. V was pared by 5 bases and J by 5 bases, with 7 bases of the junction left unmatched.

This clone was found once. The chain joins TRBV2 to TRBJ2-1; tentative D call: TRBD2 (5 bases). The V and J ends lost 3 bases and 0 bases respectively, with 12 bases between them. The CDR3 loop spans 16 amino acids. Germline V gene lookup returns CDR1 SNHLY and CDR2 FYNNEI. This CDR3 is CASSESQRTSYNEQFF. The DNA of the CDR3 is TGTGCCAGCAGTGAGTCCCAGCGGACCTCCTACAATGAGCAGTTCTTC.